This T cell receptor (beta chain) was profiled in a study of PD-1 blockade in classical Hodgkin lymphoma. On this clone itself: Its specificity is not known.

Regarding time point: cycle 4 day 1 (C4D1), after around six weeks of nivolumab. Brentuximab vedotin exposure varied among the patients, all of whom had relapsed after autologous stem cell transplantation. Profiling relied on immunoSEQ multiplex PCR, and the TCRdb table lists in-frame clones only, not all of them. This table has about 60,000 clones, about 90% appearing once. Whole-study results and caveats: The repertoire differences lack a defined cause, possibly disease activity or prior therapy.

Germline V gene lookup returns CDR1 MNHNY and CDR2 SVGAGI (reference sequence). The CDR3 runs to 16 residues. V lost 5 bases and J lost 4, with 18 bases in between. Sequenced material: peripheral blood mononuclear cells (PBMCs), taken before the fourth cycle of nivolumab. This chain joins TRBV6-6 and TRBJ1-5; D not resolved. The receptor comes from a human donor with classical Hodgkin lymphoma. CDR3 amino acids: CASSPREFLANQPQHF. The CDR3 DNA sequence: TGTGCCAGCAGTCCCCGGGAATTTTTGGCTAATCAGCCCCAGCATTTT.